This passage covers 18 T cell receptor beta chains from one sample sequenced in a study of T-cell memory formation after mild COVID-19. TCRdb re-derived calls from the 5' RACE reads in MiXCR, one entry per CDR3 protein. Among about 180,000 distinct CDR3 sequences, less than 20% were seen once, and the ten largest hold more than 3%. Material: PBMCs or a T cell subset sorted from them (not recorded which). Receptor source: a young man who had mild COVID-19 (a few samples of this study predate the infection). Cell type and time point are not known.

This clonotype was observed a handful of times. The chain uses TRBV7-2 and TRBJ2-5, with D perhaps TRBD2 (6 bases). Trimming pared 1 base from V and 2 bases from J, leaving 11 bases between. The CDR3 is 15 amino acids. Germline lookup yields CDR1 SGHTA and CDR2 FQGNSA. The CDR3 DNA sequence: TGTGCCAGCAGCTTAGGGTGGGCGGGGCAAGAGACCCAGTACTTC. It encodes CASSLGWAGQETQYF.

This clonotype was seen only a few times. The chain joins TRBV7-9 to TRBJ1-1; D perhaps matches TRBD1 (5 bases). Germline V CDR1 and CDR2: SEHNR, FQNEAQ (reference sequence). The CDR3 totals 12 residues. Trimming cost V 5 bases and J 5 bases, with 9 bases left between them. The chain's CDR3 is CASSRGETEAFF. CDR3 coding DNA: TGTGCCAGCAGCCGGGGGGAGACTGAAGCTTTCTTT.

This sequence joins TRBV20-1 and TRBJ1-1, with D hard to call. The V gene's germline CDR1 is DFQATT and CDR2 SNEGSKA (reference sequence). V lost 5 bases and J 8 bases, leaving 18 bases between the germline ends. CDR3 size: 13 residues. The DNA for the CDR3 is TGCAGTGCTCATTCCGTAGCGCCGTGGGAAGCTTTCTTT. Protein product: CSAHSVAPWEAFF.

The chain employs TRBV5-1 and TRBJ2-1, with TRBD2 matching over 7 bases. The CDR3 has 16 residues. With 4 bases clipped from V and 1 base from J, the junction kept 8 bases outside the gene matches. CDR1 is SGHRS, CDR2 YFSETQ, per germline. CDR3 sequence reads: CASSMANSGSYNEQFF. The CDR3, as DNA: TGCGCCAGCAGCATGGCGAATAGCGGGTCCTACAATGAGCAGTTCTTC.

The CDR3 here is CASSLGQYV. The DNA of the CDR3 is TGTGCCAGCAGCTTAGGGCAGTACGTC. The V gene is TRBV7-3, the J gene TRBJ2-7, with D hard to call. This CDR3 contains 9 residues. Trimming took 2 bases from V and 9 from J, leaving 2 bases between them. CDR1 and CDR2 from the germline V gene are SGHTA and FQGTGA.

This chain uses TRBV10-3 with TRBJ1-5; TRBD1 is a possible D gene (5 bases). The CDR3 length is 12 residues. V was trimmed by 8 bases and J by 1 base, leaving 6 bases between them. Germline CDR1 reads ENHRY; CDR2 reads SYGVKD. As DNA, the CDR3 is TGTGCCATCCAGGGAAGCAATCAGCCCCAGCATTTT. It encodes CAIQGSNQPQHF.

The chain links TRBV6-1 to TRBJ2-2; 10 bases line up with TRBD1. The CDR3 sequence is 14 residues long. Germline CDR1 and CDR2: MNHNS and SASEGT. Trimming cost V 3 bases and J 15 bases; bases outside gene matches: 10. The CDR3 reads CASSDERGQGRLFF. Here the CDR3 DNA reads TGTGCCAGCAGTGATGAAAGGGGACAGGGGAGGTTGTTTTTT.

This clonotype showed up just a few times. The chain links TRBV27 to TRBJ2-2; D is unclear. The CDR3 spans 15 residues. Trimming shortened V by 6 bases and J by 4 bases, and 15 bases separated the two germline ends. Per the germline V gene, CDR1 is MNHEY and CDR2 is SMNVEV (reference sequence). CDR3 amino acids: CASSPSWSVTGELFF. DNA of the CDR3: TGTGCCAGCAGCCCCTCTTGGTCAGTCACCGGGGAGCTGTTTTTT.

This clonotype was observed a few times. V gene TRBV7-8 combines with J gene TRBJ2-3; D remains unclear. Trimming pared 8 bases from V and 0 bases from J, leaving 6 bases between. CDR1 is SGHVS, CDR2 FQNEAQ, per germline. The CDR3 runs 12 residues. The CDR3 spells CASAPSTDTQYF. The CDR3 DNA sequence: TGTGCCAGCGCCCCGAGCACAGATACGCAGTATTTT.

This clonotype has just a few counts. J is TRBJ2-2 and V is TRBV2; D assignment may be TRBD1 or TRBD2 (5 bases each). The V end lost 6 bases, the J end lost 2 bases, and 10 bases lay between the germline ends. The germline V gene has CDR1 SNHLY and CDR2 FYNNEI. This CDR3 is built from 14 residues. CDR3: CASSRERNTGELFF. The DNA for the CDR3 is TGTGCCAGCAGCAGGGAGAGAAACACCGGGGAGCTGTTTTTT.

CDR3 protein: CASSPGYAEAFF. The CDR3, as DNA: TGTGCCAGCTCACCGGGGTACGCTGAAGCTTTCTTT. The chain couples TRBV18 to TRBJ1-1, with no clear D. This CDR3 is 12 amino acids long. V lost 3 bases and J 6 bases, leaving 8 bases between the germline ends. Germline CDR1 and CDR2: KGHSH and LQKENI.

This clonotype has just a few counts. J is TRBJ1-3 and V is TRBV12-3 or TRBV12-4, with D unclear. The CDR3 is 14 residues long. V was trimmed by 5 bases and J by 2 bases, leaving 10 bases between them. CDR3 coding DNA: TGTGCCAGCAGTGTTTACCGCCCTGGAAACACCATATATTTT. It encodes CASSVYRPGNTIYF.

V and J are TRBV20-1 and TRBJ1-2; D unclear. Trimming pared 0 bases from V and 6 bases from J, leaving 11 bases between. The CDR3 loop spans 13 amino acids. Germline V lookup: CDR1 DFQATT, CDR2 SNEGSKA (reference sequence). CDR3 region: CSAREVSENGYTF. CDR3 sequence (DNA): TGCAGTGCTAGAGAGGTTTCGGAAAATGGCTACACCTTC.

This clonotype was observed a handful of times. DNA for the CDR3: TGCAGTGCTTTCCAAAGTAACTATGGCTACACCTTC. Amino acids: CSAFQSNYGYTF. V and J are TRBV20-1 and TRBJ1-2; D not certain. Trimming shortened V by 5 bases and J by 1 base, and 8 bases separated the two germline ends. The germline V gene encodes CDR1 DFQATT and CDR2 SNEGSKA (reference sequence). The CDR3 spans 12 residues.

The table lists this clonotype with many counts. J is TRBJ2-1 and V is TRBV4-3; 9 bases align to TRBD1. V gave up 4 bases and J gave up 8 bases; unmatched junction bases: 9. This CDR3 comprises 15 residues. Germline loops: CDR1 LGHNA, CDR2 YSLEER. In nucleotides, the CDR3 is TGCGCCAGCAGCCTCGACAGGGGGTCTAGTTATGAGCAGTTCTTC. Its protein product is CASSLDRGSSYEQFF.

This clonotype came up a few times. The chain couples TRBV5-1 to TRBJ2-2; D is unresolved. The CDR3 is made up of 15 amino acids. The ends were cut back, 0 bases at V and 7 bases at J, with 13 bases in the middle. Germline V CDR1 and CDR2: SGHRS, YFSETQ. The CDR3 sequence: CASSLDTARGGELFF. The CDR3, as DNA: TGCGCCAGCAGCTTGGATACCGCCAGAGGCGGGGAGCTGTTTTTT.

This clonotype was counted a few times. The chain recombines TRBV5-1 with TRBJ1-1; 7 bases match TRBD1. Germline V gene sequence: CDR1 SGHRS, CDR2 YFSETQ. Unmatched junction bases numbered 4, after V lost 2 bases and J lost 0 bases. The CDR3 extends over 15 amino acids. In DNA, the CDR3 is TGCGCCAGCAGCTTTCAGGGACAGATGAACACTGAAGCTTTCTTT. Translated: CASSFQGQMNTEAFF. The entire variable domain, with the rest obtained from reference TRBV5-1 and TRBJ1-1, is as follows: KAGVTQTPRYLIKTRGQQVTLSCSPISGHRSVSWYQQTPGQGLQFLFEYFSETQRNKGNFPGRFSGRQFSNSRSEMNVSTLELGDSALYLCASSFQGQMNTEAFFGQGTRLTVV.

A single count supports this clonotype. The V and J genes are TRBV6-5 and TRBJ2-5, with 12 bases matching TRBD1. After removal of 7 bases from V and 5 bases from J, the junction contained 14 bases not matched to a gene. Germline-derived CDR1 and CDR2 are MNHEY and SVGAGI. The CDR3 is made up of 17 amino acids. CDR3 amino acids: CASTRGDRGRGSETQYF. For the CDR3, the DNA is TGTGCCAGCACCCGGGGGGACAGGGGGCGTGGGTCGGAGACCCAGTACTTC.